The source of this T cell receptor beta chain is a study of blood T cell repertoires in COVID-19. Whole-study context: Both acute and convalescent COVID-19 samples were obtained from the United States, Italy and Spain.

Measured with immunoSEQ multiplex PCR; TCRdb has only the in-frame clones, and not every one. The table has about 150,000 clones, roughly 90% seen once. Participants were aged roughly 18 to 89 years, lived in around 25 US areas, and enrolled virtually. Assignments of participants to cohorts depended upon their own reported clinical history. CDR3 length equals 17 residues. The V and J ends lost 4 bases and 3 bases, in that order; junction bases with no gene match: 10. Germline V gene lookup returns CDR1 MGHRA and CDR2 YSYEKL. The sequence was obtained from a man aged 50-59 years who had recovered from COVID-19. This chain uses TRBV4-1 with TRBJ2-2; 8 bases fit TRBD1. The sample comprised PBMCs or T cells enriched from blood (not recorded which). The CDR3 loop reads CASSPPRTGSDTGELFF. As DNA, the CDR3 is TGCGCCAGCAGCCCGCCGCGGACAGGGAGTGACACCGGGGAGCTGTTTTTT.